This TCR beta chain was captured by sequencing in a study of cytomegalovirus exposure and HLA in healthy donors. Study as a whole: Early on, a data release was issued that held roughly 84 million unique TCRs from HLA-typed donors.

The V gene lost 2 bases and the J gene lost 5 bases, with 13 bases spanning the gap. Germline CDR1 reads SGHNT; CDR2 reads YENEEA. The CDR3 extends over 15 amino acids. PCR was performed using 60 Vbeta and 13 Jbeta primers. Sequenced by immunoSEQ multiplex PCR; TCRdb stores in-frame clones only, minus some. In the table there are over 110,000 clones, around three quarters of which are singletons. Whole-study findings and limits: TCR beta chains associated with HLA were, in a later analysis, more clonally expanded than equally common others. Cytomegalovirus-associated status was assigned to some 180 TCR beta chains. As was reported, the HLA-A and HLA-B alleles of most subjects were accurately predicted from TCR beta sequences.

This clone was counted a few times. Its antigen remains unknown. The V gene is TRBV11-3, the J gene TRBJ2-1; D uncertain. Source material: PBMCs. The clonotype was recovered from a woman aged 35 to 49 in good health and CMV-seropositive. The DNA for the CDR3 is TGTGCCAGCAGCTTATTCGGCGGAACGAACAATGAGCAGTTCTTC. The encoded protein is CASSLFGGTNNEQFF.